This T cell receptor beta chain stems from a study of neurological immune-mediated disorders. TCRdb re-analysed the 5' RACE reads in MiXCR, keeping a single row per CDR3 protein. The profile shows about 46,000 distinct CDR3 sequences, 3% to 3.5% of them singletons. This clonotype was seen at least ten times. Trimming removed 2 bases from V and 4 bases from J, with 10 bases in between. In germline, CDR1 is SGHNT, CDR2 YYREEE (reference sequence). The CDR3 spans 14 residues. The clonotype originates from a woman between 45 and 60 years old with multiple sclerosis. Sequenced material: PBMCs. The V call is TRBV5-4, the J call TRBJ1-5; TRBD1 might be the D (5 bases). The CDR3 region has the DNA TGTGCCAGCAGCTTCGATGGGGGAAATCAGCCCCAGCATTTT. Its translation: CASSFDGGNQPQHF.